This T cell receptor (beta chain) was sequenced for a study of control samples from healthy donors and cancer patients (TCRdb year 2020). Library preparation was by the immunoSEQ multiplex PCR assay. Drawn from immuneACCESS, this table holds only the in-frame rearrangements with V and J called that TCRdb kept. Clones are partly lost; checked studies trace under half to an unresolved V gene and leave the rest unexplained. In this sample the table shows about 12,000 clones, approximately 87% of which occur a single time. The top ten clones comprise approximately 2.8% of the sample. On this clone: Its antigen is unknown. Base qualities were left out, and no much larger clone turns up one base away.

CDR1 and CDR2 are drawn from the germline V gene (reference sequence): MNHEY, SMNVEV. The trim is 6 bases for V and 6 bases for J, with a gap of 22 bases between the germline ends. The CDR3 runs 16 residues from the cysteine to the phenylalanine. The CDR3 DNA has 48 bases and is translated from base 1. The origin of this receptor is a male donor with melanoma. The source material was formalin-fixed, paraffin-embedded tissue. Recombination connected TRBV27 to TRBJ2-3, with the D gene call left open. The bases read TGTGCCAGCAGACCCAGAGTGAAGGTGGCTTGGGATACGCAGTATTTT. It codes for CASRPRVKVAWDTQYF.